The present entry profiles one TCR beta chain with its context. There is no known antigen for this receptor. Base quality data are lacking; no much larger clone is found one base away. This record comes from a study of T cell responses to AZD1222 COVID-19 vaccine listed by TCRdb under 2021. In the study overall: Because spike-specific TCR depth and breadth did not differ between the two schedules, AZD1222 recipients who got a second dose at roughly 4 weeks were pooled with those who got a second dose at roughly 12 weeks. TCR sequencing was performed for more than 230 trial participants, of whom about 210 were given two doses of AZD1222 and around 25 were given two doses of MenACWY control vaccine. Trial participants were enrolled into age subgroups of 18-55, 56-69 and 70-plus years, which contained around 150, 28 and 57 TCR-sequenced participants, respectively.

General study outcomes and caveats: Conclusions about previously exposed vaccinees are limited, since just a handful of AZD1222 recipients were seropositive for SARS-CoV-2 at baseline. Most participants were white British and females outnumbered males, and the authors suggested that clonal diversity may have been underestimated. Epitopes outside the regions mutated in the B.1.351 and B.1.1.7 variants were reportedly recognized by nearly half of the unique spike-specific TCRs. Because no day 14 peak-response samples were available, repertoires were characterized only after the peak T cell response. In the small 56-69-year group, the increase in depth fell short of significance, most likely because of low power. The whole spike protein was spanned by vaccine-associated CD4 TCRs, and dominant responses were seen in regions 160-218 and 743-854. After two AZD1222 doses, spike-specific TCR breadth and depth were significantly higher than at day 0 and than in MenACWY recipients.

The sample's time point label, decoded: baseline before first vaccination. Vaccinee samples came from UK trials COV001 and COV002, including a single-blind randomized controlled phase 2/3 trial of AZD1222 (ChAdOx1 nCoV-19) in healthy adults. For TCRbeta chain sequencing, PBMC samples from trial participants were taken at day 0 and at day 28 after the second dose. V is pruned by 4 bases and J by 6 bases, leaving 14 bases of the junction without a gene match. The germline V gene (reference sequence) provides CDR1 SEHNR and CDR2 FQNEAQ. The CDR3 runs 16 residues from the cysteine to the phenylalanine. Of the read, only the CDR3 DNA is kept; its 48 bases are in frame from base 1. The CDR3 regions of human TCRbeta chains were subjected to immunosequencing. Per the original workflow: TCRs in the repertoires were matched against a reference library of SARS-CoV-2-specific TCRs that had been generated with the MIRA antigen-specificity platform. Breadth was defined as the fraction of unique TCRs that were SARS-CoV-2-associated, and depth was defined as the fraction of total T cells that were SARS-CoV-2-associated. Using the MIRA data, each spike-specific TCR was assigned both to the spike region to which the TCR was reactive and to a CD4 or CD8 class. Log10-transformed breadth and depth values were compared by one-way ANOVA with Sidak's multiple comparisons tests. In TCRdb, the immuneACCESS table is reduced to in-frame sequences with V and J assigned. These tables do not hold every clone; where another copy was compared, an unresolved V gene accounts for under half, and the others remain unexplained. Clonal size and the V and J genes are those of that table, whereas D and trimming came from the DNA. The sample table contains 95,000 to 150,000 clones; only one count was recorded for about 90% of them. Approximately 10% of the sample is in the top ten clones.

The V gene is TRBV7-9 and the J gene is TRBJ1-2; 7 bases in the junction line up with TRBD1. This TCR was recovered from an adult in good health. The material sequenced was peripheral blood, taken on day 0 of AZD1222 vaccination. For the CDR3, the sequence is CASSSYRGRGVDGYTF. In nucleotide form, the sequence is TGTGCCAGCAGCTCCTACAGGGGTCGCGGGGTGGATGGCTACACCTTC.